Following are 13 T cell receptor beta chains from one sample sequenced in a study of early T cells in non-severe SARS-CoV-2 infection. Via MiXCR, TCRdb re-called the 5' RACE reads, giving one row per CDR3 protein. The profile shows 55,000 to 80,000 distinct CDR3 sequences, roughly 8.2% of them singletons. Sequencing was performed on whole blood, taken at baseline. The receptors originated from an adult who was a healthcare worker with PCR-confirmed SARS-CoV-2 infection or an uninfected control (not recorded which).

The chain joins TRBV3-1 to TRBJ2-1; D gene unclear. Germline loops: CDR1 LGHDT, CDR2 YNNKEL (reference sequence). V gave up 1 base and J gave up 9 bases, with 7 bases separating them. CDR3 length: 12 amino acids. The CDR3 nucleotides are TGTGCCAGCAGCCAAGCCGTTTCTGAGCAGTTCTTC. Protein product: CASSQAVSEQFF.

This clonotype was seen more than once but under ten times. The CDR3 protein is CATGGTGGGGTEETQYF. The CDR3 bases are TGTGCCACCGGCGGGACAGGGGGCGGCGGAACCGAAGAGACCCAGTACTTC. This sequence joins TRBV24-1 and TRBJ2-5; 12 nucleotides match TRBD1. Trimming removed 9 bases from V and 3 bases from J; junction bases left unmatched: 13. This CDR3 comprises 17 residues. CDR1 and CDR2 from the germline V gene are KGHDR and SFDVKD.

The chain links TRBV19 to TRBJ2-7, with D hard to call. The CDR3 is 14 amino acids. Trimming removed 5 bases from V and 1 base from J, with 12 bases in between. CDR1 and CDR2 from the germline V gene are LNHDA and SQIVND (reference sequence). This chain's CDR3 is CASSPRIGSYEQYF. Written as DNA, the CDR3 is TGTGCCAGTAGTCCACGTATTGGGTCCTACGAGCAGTACTTC. Based on the CDR3 plus reference TRBV19 and TRBJ2-7, the full variable domain is DGGITQSPKYLFRKEGQNVTLSCEQNLNHDAMYWYRQDPGQGLRLIYYSQIVNDFQKGDIAEGYSVSREKKESFPLTVTSAQKNPTAFYLCASSPRIGSYEQYFGPGTRLTVT.

In this sample, this clonotype turned up a few times. This chain joins TRBV24-1 and TRBJ2-2; 8 bases align to TRBD2. There are 17 residues in the CDR3. Germline-derived CDR1 and CDR2 are KGHDR and SFDVKD. V was clipped by 4 bases and J by 5 bases; unmatched bases: 11. Written as DNA, the CDR3 is TGTGCCACCAGTGACCCCGTTTCAGCGGGAGAGACCGGGGAGCTGTTTTTT. Protein sequence: CATSDPVSAGETGELFF.

This chain uses TRBV30 with TRBJ1-6; D is unclear. V was clipped by 1 base and J by 10 bases, with 11 bases between them. This CDR3 contains 13 residues. Per the germline V gene, CDR1 is GTSNPN and CDR2 is SVGIG (reference sequence). The DNA of the CDR3 is TGTGCCTGGAGTGAAGCGACGGGCTCACCCCTCCACTTT. It codes for CAWSEATGSPLHF. The entire variable domain, with the rest obtained from reference TRBV30 and TRBJ1-6, is as follows: SQTIHQWPATLVQPVGSPLSLECTVEGTSNPNLYWYRQAAGRGLQLLFYSVGIGQISSEVPQNLSASRPQDRQFILSSKKLLLSDSGFYLCAWSEATGSPLHFGNGTRLTVT.

This clonotype was recorded many times. The rearrangement uses TRBV7-6 and TRBJ2-7; D is ambiguous. Germline loops: CDR1 SGHVS, CDR2 FNYEAQ. The CDR3 covers 14 residues. Trimming pared 5 bases from V and 1 base from J, leaving 12 bases between. The CDR3 region is CASSPRYSSYEQYF. CDR3 bases: TGTGCCAGCAGCCCTCGGTACTCTTCCTACGAGCAGTACTTC. The full variable domain, rest sourced from reference TRBV7-6 and TRBJ2-7, is GAGVSQSPRYKVTKRGQDVALRCDPISGHVSLYWYRQALGQGPEFLTYFNYEAQQDKSGLPNDRFSAERPEGSISTLTIQRTEQRDSAMYRCASSPRYSSYEQYFGPGTRLTVT.

This clonotype was observed at least ten times. CDR3 DNA sequence: TGTGCCAGCAGCCCCCGGACAGGGCGCTCTGGGGCCAACGTCCTGACTTTC. This translates into CASSPRTGRSGANVLTF. The chain links TRBV7-6 to TRBJ2-6; 8 positions agree with TRBD1. J lost 0 bases, V lost 5 bases, and 6 bases had no gene match. The CDR3 length is 17 residues. Germline V gene lookup returns CDR1 SGHVS and CDR2 FNYEAQ.

This chain connects TRBV6-5 to TRBJ1-6; TRBD1 might be the D (5 bases). V was shortened by 6 bases and J by 3 bases, with 9 bases between the two germline ends. CDR1 is MNHEY, CDR2 SVGAGI, per germline. The CDR3 loop spans 14 amino acids. CDR3 in DNA: TGTGCCAGCAGGGGGGGGAGCTATAATTCACCCCTCCACTTT. As protein: CASRGGSYNSPLHF.

The chain is built from TRBV2 and TRBJ1-5; 11 bases line up with TRBD1. Germline lookup yields CDR1 SNHLY and CDR2 FYNNEI. The V and J ends lost 1 base and 7 bases, in that order; junction bases with no gene match: 3. The CDR3 extends over 15 amino acids. The chain's CDR3 is CASSEGGTGGQPQHF. The CDR3 coding sequence is TGTGCCAGCAGTGAAGGTGGGACAGGGGGGCAGCCCCAGCATTTT. The full variable domain, its missing parts supplied by reference TRBV2 and TRBJ1-5, is EPEVTQTPSHQVTQMGQEVILRCVPISNHLYFYWYRQILGQKVEFLVSFYNNEISEKSEIFDDQFSVERPDGSNFTLKIRSTKLEDSAMYFCASSEGGTGGQPQHFGDGTRLSIL.

This clonotype has at least ten counts. This chain links TRBV7-3 with TRBJ1-1; D possibly corresponds to TRBD1 (5 bases). The CDR3 runs 19 residues. Per the germline V gene, CDR1 is SGHTA and CDR2 is FQGTGA. The V gene lost 5 bases and the J gene lost 1 base, with 26 bases spanning the gap. The CDR3 loop is CASSPYPPGGGGANTEAFF. CDR3 DNA: TGTGCCAGCAGCCCATATCCCCCCGGGGGGGGAGGTGCGAACACTGAAGCTTTCTTT.

This sequence joins TRBV7-9 and TRBJ2-7; D may be TRBD2 (5 bases). V lost 1 base and J lost 6, with 13 bases in between. The germline CDR1 and CDR2 sequences are SEHNR and FQNEAQ (reference sequence). CDR3 length: 14 residues. CDR3 coding DNA: TGTGCCAGCAGCTTAGTATGGGAAGGAGGCGAGCAGTACTTC. It yields the protein CASSLVWEGGEQYF.

This clonotype has a handful of counts. The V and J genes are TRBV7-9 and TRBJ1-1; D not certain. The CDR3 covers 13 residues. Germline loops: CDR1 SEHNR, CDR2 FQNEAQ (reference sequence). The V and J ends lost 6 bases and 3 bases respectively, with 11 bases between them. CDR3 sequence reads: CASRRTADTEAFF. The CDR3, as DNA: TGTGCCAGCAGGAGAACCGCGGACACTGAAGCTTTCTTT. The variable domain in full, completed from reference TRBV7-9 and TRBJ1-1, reads DTGVSQNPRHKITKRGQNVTFRCDPISEHNRLYWYRQTLGQGPEFLTYFQNEAQLEKSRLLSDRFSAERPKGSFSTLEIQRTEQGDSAMYLCASRRTADTEAFFGQGTRLTVV.

Concerning this clonotype: Given a much more abundant clone one base away, this may be a read error. V and J are TRBV28 and TRBJ1-6; 8 nucleotides match TRBD1. The CDR3 sequence is 16 residues long. V lost 6 bases to trimming and J lost 9 bases; unmatched junction nucleotides: 13. Germline V gene sequence: CDR1 MDHEN, CDR2 SYDVKM. The CDR3 sequence: CASSSRQGTFFSPLHF. CDR3 DNA sequence: TGTGCCAGCAGCTCTCGACAGGGGACGTTTTTTTCACCCCTCCACTTT.